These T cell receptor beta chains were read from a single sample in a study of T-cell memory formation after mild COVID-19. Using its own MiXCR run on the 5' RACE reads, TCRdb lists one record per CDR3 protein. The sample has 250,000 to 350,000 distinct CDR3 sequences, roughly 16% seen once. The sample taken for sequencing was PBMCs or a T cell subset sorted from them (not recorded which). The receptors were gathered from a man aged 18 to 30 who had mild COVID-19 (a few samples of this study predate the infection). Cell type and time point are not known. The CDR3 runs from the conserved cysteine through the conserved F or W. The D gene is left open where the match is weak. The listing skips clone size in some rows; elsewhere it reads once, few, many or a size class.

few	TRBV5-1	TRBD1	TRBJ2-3	CANSGQGETDTQYF	TGCGCCAACTCGGGACAGGGGGAAACAGATACGCAGTATTTT
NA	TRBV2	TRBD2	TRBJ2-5	CASTLGTSGPWETQYF	TGTGCCAGCACCCTGGGGACTAGCGGGCCGTGGGAGACCCAGTACTTC
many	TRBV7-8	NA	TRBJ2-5	CASSLMSGGGETQYF	TGTGCCAGCAGCTTAATGTCAGGCGGAGGAGAGACCCAGTACTTC
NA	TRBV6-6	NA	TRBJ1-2	CASSYPPPGRYGYTF	TGTGCCAGCAGTTACCCCCCCCCAGGGCGGTATGGCTACACCTTC
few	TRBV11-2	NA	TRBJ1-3	CASSLNGNTIYF	TGTGCCAGCAGCTTAAACGGAAACACCATATATTTT
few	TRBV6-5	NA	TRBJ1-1	CASSSWNTEAFF	TGTGCCAGCAGTTCATGGAACACTGAAGCTTTCTTT
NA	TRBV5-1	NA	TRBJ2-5	CASSLGLVETQYF	TGCGCCAGCAGCTTGGGGCTAGTTGAGACCCAGTACTTC
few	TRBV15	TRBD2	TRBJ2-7	CATSREVVDGAYEQYF	TGTGCCACCAGCCGGGAGGTAGTGGACGGGGCCTACGAGCAGTACTTC
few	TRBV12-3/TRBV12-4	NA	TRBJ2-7	CASWGGRRYEQYF	TGTGCCAGCTGGGGAGGCCGTCGATACGAGCAGTACTTC
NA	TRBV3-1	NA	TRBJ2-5	CASSQATQYF	TGTGCCAGCAGCCAAGCAACCCAGTACTTC
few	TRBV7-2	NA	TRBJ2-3	CASSSRGFADTQYF	TGTGCCAGCAGCTCCAGAGGTTTCGCAGATACGCAGTATTTT
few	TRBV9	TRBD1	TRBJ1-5	CASSVDGGTGRQPQHF	TGTGCCAGCAGCGTAGACGGCGGGACAGGGAGGCAGCCCCAGCATTTT
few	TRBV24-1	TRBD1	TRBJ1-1	CATVDRAGAEAFF	TGTGCCACCGTGGACAGGGCGGGGGCTGAAGCTTTCTTT
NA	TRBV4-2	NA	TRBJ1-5	CASSPRDTTNQPQHF	TGTGCCAGCAGCCCGAGGGACACCACCAATCAGCCCCAGCATTTT
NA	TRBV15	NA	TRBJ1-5	CATSRDLMDQPQHF	TGTGCCACCAGCAGAGATTTGATGGATCAGCCCCAGCATTTT
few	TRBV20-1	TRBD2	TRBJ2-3	CSAILAVPFQSDTQYF	TGCAGTGCTATACTAGCGGTCCCCTTTCAATCAGATACGCAGTATTTT
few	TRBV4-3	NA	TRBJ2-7	CASSQDQVMALSSYEQYF	TGCGCCAGCAGCCAAGATCAGGTAATGGCCCTAAGCTCCTACGAGCAGTACTTC
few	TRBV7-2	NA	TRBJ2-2	CASSRSGPNTGELFF	TGTGCCAGCAGCCGTAGCGGACCTAACACCGGGGAGCTGTTTTTT
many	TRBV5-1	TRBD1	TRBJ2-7	CASSSLDRAPYEQYF	TGCGCCAGCAGCTCCCTAGACAGGGCACCCTACGAGCAGTACTTC
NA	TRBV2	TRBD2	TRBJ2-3	CASSALAVSTDTQYF	TGTGCCAGCAGTGCTCTAGCGGTTAGCACAGATACGCAGTATTTT